These T cell receptor beta chains were read from a single sample in a study of T cells after posttransplantation cyclophosphamide. The protocol was immunoSEQ multiplex PCR, while the TCRdb copy is restricted to in-frame clones and leaves out a portion. The data show thousands of clones, with none appearing a single time. The source was PBMCs, collected after allogeneic stem cell transplant with posttransplant cyclophosphamide. The receptors shown here come from a male patient between 60 and 69 years old who received an allogeneic stem cell transplant from a related donor, was CMV-positive, and had no GVHD. Some T cells may be provided by the graft donor. Both conserved end residues are part of each CDR3. The D gene is left open where the match is weak. Not every row has a clone size; where given, it reads once, few, many or a size class.

v_call	j_call	d_call	clone_size	cdr3_aa	cdr3_nt
TRBV5-1	TRBJ2-5	-	-	CASSLAAGTRQETQYF	TGCGCCAGCAGCTTGGCCGCTGGGACACGCCAAGAGACCCAGTACTTC
TRBV6-6	TRBJ1-3	-	-	CASNYGGGFSGNTIYF	TGTGCCAGCAACTACGGGGGGGGGTTCTCTGGAAACACCATATATTTT
TRBV18	TRBJ2-5	TRBD1	many	CASSPSTGGETQYF	TGTGCCAGCTCACCATCGACAGGGGGAGAGACCCAGTACTTC
TRBV4-3	TRBJ2-2	TRBD2	many	CASSQGLAGAPNTGELFF	TGCGCCAGCAGCCAGGGACTAGCGGGGGCCCCGAACACCGGGGAGCTGTTTTTT
TRBV6-5	TRBJ2-7	-	many	CASSPSRWTYEQYF	TGTGCCAGCAGCCCCTCGCGGTGGACCTACGAGCAGTACTTC
TRBV30	TRBJ2-2	TRBD1	many	CACYKGTGITGELFF	TGTGCCTGTTATAAAGGGACAGGGATCACCGGGGAGCTGTTTTTT
TRBV6-1	TRBJ2-3	-	many	CASSGTPGRTRASTDTQYF	TGTGCCAGCAGTGGCACCCCCGGGCGGACGAGGGCTAGCACAGATACGCAGTATTTT
TRBV27	TRBJ2-7	-	many	CASSNLVPRVTSRSPYEQYF	TGTGCCAGCAGTAACTTGGTACCCAGGGTCACCAGCCGCAGTCCCTACGAGCAGTACTTC
TRBV6-1	TRBJ1-4	-	many	CASSAQVNEKLFF	TGTGCCAGCAGTGCGCAGGTCAATGAAAAACTGTTTTTT
TRBV6-5	TRBJ1-4	-	medium-sized	CASRILEGNEKLFF	TGTGCCAGCAGGATACTGGAGGGTAATGAAAAACTGTTTTTT
TRBV6-1	TRBJ2-7	TRBD1	many	CASSGTGTASYEQYF	TGTGCCAGCAGTGGGACCGGGACAGCCTCCTACGAGCAGTACTTC
TRBV9	TRBJ2-1	TRBD2	few	CASSVGGAYNEQFF	TGTGCCAGCAGCGTGGGGGGGGCCTACAATGAGCAGTTCTTC
TRBV25-1	TRBJ1-5	-	many	CATMGREGQPQHF	TGTGCTACAATGGGCAGGGAGGGCCAGCCCCAGCATTTT
TRBV27	TRBJ1-1	-	few	CASRWGGPNTEAFF	TGTGCCAGCAGGTGGGGGGGCCCGAACACTGAAGCTTTCTTT
TRBV5-5	TRBJ2-3	-	many	CASSQTSSTDTQYF	TGCGCCAGCAGCCAAACTTCTAGCACAGATACGCAGTATTTT
TRBV7-9	TRBJ2-1	TRBD1	-	CASSLALRTGNNEQFF	TGTGCCAGCAGCTTAGCGCTGAGGACAGGGAACAATGAGCAGTTCTTC
TRBV4-2	TRBJ2-2	-	few	CASSQDLTVGELFF	TGTGCCAGCAGCCAAGATTTGACTGTCGGGGAGCTGTTTTTT
TRBV6-5	TRBJ1-6	-	many	CASSYEGPRGSPLHF	TGTGCCAGCAGTTACGAAGGGCCGCGGGGTTCACCCCTCCACTTT
TRBV5-1	TRBJ2-1	TRBD2	-	CASSLDGRLAAIYNEQFF	TGCGCCAGCAGCTTGGACGGAAGACTAGCGGCGATCTACAATGAGCAGTTCTTC
TRBV5-1	TRBJ2-5	-	medium-sized	CASSLASDLHQETQYF	TGCGCCAGCAGCTTGGCCTCAGACTTACACCAAGAGACCCAGTACTTC
TRBV6-1	TRBJ2-7	-	few	CASSEGWDTSLYEQYF	TGTGCCAGCAGTGAAGGCTGGGACACATCACTCTACGAGCAGTACTTC
TRBV5-3	TRBJ1-1	TRBD1	-	CARSSPTTGTGTNTEAFF	TGTGCCAGAAGTTCACCTACGACCGGGACAGGGACCAACACTGAAGCTTTCTTT
TRBV5-5	TRBJ1-6	TRBD1	-	CASSPTRTGDSPLHF	TGTGCCAGCAGCCCAACCCGGACAGGAGATTCACCCCTCCACTTT
TRBV30	TRBJ2-1	TRBD1	-	CAWSLGTAYNEQFF	TGTGCCTGGAGTTTGGGGACAGCATACAATGAGCAGTTCTTC
TRBV28	TRBJ1-2	TRBD1	many	CASSLYRQGGGYTF	TGTGCCAGCAGTTTATATAGACAGGGGGGCGGCTACACCTTC
TRBV7-9	TRBJ2-1	TRBD2	few	CASSPRRLAGGRHEQFF	TGTGCCAGCAGTCCAAGACGGCTAGCGGGGGGGCGCCATGAGCAGTTCTTC
TRBV28	TRBJ2-6	TRBD1	many	CASGSGGSGANVLTF	TGTGCCAGCGGGTCAGGGGGCTCTGGGGCCAACGTCCTGACTTTC
TRBV2	TRBJ1-6	TRBD1	many	CASSARGDRGNSPLHF	TGTGCCAGCAGCGCCCGGGGGGACAGGGGGAATTCACCCCTCCACTTT
TRBV15	TRBJ1-1	-	-	CATSRPGSGTEAFF	TGTGCCACCAGCAGGCCAGGGTCCGGCACTGAAGCTTTCTTT
TRBV7-8	TRBJ2-7	TRBD2	few	CASSLFSGGVGSYEQYF	TGTGCCAGCAGCTTATTTAGCGGGGGGGTAGGCTCCTACGAGCAGTACTTC
TRBV7-3	TRBJ2-7	TRBD2	many	CASSTQAGSYEQYF	TGTGCCAGCAGCACTCAAGCGGGGTCATACGAGCAGTACTTC
TRBV28	TRBJ1-5	TRBD1	many	CASSLSGTGGLQPQHF	TGTGCCAGCAGTTTATCCGGGACAGGAGGCCTCCAGCCCCAGCATTTT